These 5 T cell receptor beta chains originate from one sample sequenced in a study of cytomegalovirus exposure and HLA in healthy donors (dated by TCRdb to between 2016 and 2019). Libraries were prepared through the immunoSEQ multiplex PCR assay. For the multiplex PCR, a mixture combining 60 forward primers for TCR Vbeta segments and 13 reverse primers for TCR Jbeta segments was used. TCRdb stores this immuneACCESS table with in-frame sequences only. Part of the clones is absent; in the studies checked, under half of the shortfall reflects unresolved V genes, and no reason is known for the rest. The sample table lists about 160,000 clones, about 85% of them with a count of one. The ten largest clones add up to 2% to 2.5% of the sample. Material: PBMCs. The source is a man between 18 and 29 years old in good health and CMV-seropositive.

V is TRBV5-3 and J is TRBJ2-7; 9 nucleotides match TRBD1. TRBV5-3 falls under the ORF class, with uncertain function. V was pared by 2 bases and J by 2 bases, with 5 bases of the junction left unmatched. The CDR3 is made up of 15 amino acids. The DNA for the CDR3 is TGTGCCAGAAGCTTAGGGGGACAGGGCGCCTACGAGCAGTACTTC. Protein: CARSLGGQGAYEQYF.

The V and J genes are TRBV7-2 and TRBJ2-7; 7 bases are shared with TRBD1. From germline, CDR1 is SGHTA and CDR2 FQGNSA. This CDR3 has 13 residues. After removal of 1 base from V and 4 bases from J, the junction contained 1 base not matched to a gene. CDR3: CASSLGTGYEQYF. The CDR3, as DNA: TGTGCCAGCAGCTTAGGGACAGGATACGAGCAGTACTTC.

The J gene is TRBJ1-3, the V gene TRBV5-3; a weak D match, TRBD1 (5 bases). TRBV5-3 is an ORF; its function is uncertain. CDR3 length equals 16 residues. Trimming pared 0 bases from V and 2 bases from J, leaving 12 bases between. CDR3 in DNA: TGTGCCAGAAGCTTGGGGAAAGGGGTTCCTGGAAACACCATATATTTT. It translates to CARSLGKGVPGNTIYF.

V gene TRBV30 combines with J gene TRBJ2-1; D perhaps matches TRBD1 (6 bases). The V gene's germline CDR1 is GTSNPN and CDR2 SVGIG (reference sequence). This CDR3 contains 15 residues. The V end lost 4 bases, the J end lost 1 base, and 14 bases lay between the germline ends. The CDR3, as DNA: TGTGCCTGGACCACGGACAGTTCTTCCTACAATGAGCAGTTCTTC. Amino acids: CAWTTDSSSYNEQFF.

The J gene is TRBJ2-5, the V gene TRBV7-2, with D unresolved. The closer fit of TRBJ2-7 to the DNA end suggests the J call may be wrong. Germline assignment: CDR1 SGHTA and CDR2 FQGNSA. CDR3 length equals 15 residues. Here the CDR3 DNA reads TGTGCCAGCAGCTTAAAGTACGCAGGTCCCTACGAGCAGTACTTC. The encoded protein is CASSLKYAGPYEQYF.